This is a list of T cell receptor beta chains from one sample in a study of T cells after yellow fever vaccination. TCRdb fed the 5' RACE reads into MiXCR, producing one record per CDR3 protein. The repertoire holds 300,000 or so distinct CDR3 sequences, with 3% to 4.5% as singletons. The input for sequencing was PBMCs, taken 5 days after the yellow fever booster vaccination. These receptors came from a man younger than 35 who received the YFV17D yellow fever vaccine. CDR3s include the opening cysteine and the closing phenylalanine or tryptophan. The D gene is left open where the match is weak. Clone size appears in some rows only: once, few, many, or a class for an expanded clone.

J gene: TRBJ2-1; D gene: TRBD2; clone size: many; V gene: TRBV5-1; CDR3 protein: CASSLGGTRVREQFF; CDR3 DNA: TGCGCCAGCAGCTTGGGAGGGACTAGGGTGCGGGAGCAGTTCTTC
J gene: TRBJ1-2; D gene: .; clone size: many; V gene: TRBV14; CDR3 protein: CASSQVAGRNYGYTF; CDR3 DNA: TGTGCCAGCAGCCAAGTGGCAGGGCGTAACTATGGCTACACCTTC
J gene: TRBJ2-4; D gene: TRBD1; clone size: many; V gene: TRBV11-2; CDR3 protein: CASSLGRTGGFKNIQYF; CDR3 DNA: TGTGCCAGCAGCTTAGGACGAACAGGGGGTTTCAAAAACATTCAGTACTTC
J gene: TRBJ1-5; D gene: .; clone size: few; V gene: TRBV7-2; CDR3 protein: CASSLNTGYNQPQHF; CDR3 DNA: TGTGCCAGCAGCTTAAACACTGGTTACAATCAGCCCCAGCATTTT
J gene: TRBJ2-7; D gene: .; clone size: few; V gene: TRBV29-1; CDR3 protein: CAVSRNNEQYF; CDR3 DNA: TGCGCGGTATCCAGAAACAACGAGCAGTACTTC
J gene: TRBJ1-2; D gene: .; clone size: .; V gene: TRBV4-1; CDR3 protein: CASSQPGTFYGYTF; CDR3 DNA: TGCGCCAGCAGCCAACCTGGAACCTTCTATGGCTACACCTTC
J gene: TRBJ1-1; D gene: .; clone size: .; V gene: TRBV7-9; CDR3 protein: CASSATTGPGDTEAFF; CDR3 DNA: TGTGCCAGCAGCGCCACTACAGGGCCCGGGGACACTGAAGCTTTCTTT
J gene: TRBJ2-4; D gene: .; clone size: many; V gene: TRBV12-3/TRBV12-4; CDR3 protein: CASSIPGLAKNIQYF; CDR3 DNA: TGTGCCAGCAGTATTCCGGGACTAGCCAAAAACATTCAGTACTTC
J gene: TRBJ1-2; D gene: .; clone size: .; V gene: TRBV11-3; CDR3 protein: CACSCTYGYTF; CDR3 DNA: TGTGCCTGCAGCTGCACCTATGGCTACACCTTC
J gene: TRBJ1-1; D gene: .; clone size: few; V gene: TRBV28; CDR3 protein: CASKDTQGPNTEAFF; CDR3 DNA: TGTGCCAGCAAAGACACCCAGGGACCGAACACTGAAGCTTTCTTT
J gene: TRBJ2-2; D gene: TRBD2; clone size: .; V gene: TRBV6-6; CDR3 protein: CASIGSGGADTGELFF; CDR3 DNA: TGTGCCAGCATCGGTAGCGGGGGGGCGGACACCGGGGAGCTGTTTTTT
J gene: TRBJ2-1; D gene: .; clone size: few; V gene: TRBV5-1; CDR3 protein: CASSLVGGRNEQFF; CDR3 DNA: TGCGCCAGCAGCTTGGTAGGGGGACGCAATGAGCAGTTCTTC
J gene: TRBJ2-7; D gene: .; clone size: .; V gene: TRBV30; CDR3 protein: CAWSRGGAGSYEQYF; CDR3 DNA: TGTGCCTGGAGCAGAGGAGGGGCCGGATCCTACGAGCAGTACTTC
J gene: TRBJ1-1; D gene: TRBD1; clone size: few; V gene: TRBV19; CDR3 protein: CASSIPDRWNTEAFF; CDR3 DNA: TGTGCCAGTAGTATCCCGGACAGGTGGAACACTGAAGCTTTCTTT
J gene: TRBJ2-2; D gene: .; clone size: many; V gene: TRBV7-2; CDR3 protein: CASTSGGWSTGELFF; CDR3 DNA: TGTGCCAGCACCTCCGGCGGGTGGAGCACCGGGGAGCTGTTTTTT
J gene: TRBJ1-1; D gene: TRBD1; clone size: few; V gene: TRBV12-3/TRBV12-4; CDR3 protein: CASSPDRDGNTEAFF; CDR3 DNA: TGTGCCAGCAGCCCAGACAGGGATGGAAACACTGAAGCTTTCTTT
J gene: TRBJ2-2; D gene: TRBD2; clone size: many; V gene: TRBV20-1; CDR3 protein: CSARSAGGPGTGELFF; CDR3 DNA: TGCAGTGCTAGATCGGCGGGGGGGCCCGGCACCGGGGAGCTGTTTTTT
J gene: TRBJ2-5; D gene: TRBD2; clone size: .; V gene: TRBV5-6; CDR3 protein: CASSSSSGGETQYF; CDR3 DNA: TGTGCCAGCAGCTCATCTAGCGGGGGGGAGACCCAGTACTTC
J gene: TRBJ2-6; D gene: .; clone size: many; V gene: TRBV5-1; CDR3 protein: CASSSTATGANVLTF; CDR3 DNA: TGCGCCAGCAGCTCGACCGCGACCGGGGCCAACGTCCTGACTTTC
J gene: TRBJ1-5; D gene: TRBD1; clone size: many; V gene: TRBV29-1; CDR3 protein: CSVGQGVGNQPQHF; CDR3 DNA: TGCAGCGTTGGACAGGGGGTAGGGAATCAGCCCCAGCATTTT
J gene: TRBJ1-2; D gene: .; clone size: few; V gene: TRBV5-1; CDR3 protein: CASSLVGFNYGYTF; CDR3 DNA: TGCGCCAGCAGCTTGGTGGGGTTTAACTATGGCTACACCTTC
J gene: TRBJ2-5; D gene: .; clone size: .; V gene: TRBV7-2; CDR3 protein: CASSLGGAEGTQYF; CDR3 DNA: TGTGCCAGCAGCTTAGGGGGGGCGGAAGGGACCCAGTACTTC
J gene: TRBJ2-2; D gene: .; clone size: many; V gene: TRBV10-3; CDR3 protein: CAISEPSNTGELFF; CDR3 DNA: TGTGCCATCAGTGAGCCTAGTAACACCGGGGAGCTGTTTTTT
J gene: TRBJ1-6; D gene: TRBD1; clone size: few; V gene: TRBV7-9; CDR3 protein: CASSPTGDSPLHF; CDR3 DNA: TGTGCCAGCAGTCCGACAGGGGATTCACCCCTCCACTTT
J gene: TRBJ1-5; D gene: .; clone size: few; V gene: TRBV7-2; CDR3 protein: CASSFAKPSNQPQHF; CDR3 DNA: TGTGCCAGCAGCTTCGCCAAGCCGTCCAATCAGCCCCAGCATTTT
J gene: TRBJ2-1; D gene: TRBD1; clone size: few; V gene: TRBV4-3; CDR3 protein: CASSHGGGTGDNEQFF; CDR3 DNA: TGCGCCAGCAGCCATGGGGGCGGGACAGGGGACAATGAGCAGTTCTTC
J gene: TRBJ1-1; D gene: .; clone size: .; V gene: TRBV9; CDR3 protein: CASSAQDTEAFF; CDR3 DNA: TGTGCCAGCAGTGCCCAGGACACTGAAGCTTTCTTT
J gene: TRBJ2-3; D gene: .; clone size: many; V gene: TRBV20-1; CDR3 protein: CSARGVATTDTQYF; CDR3 DNA: TGCAGTGCTAGGGGGGTAGCTACGACAGATACGCAGTATTTT
J gene: TRBJ1-1; D gene: TRBD1; clone size: few; V gene: TRBV7-3; CDR3 protein: CASSSFGQGEAFF; CDR3 DNA: TGTGCCAGCAGCTCCTTCGGACAGGGGGAAGCTTTCTTT
J gene: TRBJ2-5; D gene: TRBD2; clone size: few; V gene: TRBV12-3/TRBV12-4; CDR3 protein: CASSLDMGSGGRPGTQYF; CDR3 DNA: TGTGCCAGCAGTTTAGATATGGGGAGCGGGGGCCGGCCAGGGACCCAGTACTTC
J gene: TRBJ2-7; D gene: .; clone size: few; V gene: TRBV7-9; CDR3 protein: CASSFESPSYEQYF; CDR3 DNA: TGTGCCAGCAGCTTTGAGTCCCCGTCGTACGAGCAGTACTTC
J gene: TRBJ1-2; D gene: .; clone size: many; V gene: TRBV12-3/TRBV12-4; CDR3 protein: CASSPTGGGYTF; CDR3 DNA: TGTGCCAGCAGCCCCACGGGGGGGGGCTACACCTTC
J gene: TRBJ1-1; D gene: TRBD1; clone size: many; V gene: TRBV6-2/TRBV6-3; CDR3 protein: CASSPDRGLNTEAFF; CDR3 DNA: TGTGCCAGCAGCCCGGACAGGGGGCTTAACACTGAAGCTTTCTTT
J gene: TRBJ2-3; D gene: .; clone size: few; V gene: TRBV20-1; CDR3 protein: CSAPDPNGGTDTQYF; CDR3 DNA: TGCAGTGCCCCGGACCCGAATGGAGGCACAGATACGCAGTATTTT
J gene: TRBJ2-5; D gene: TRBD2; clone size: few; V gene: TRBV4-2; CDR3 protein: CASSLGTSGGGRSETQYF; CDR3 DNA: TGTGCCAGCAGCCTGGGGACTAGCGGGGGGGGTCGTAGTGAGACCCAGTACTTC
J gene: TRBJ1-1; D gene: .; clone size: few; V gene: TRBV6-2/TRBV6-3; CDR3 protein: CASSWGAGEAFF; CDR3 DNA: TGTGCCAGCAGTTGGGGGGCCGGTGAAGCTTTCTTT
J gene: TRBJ2-1; D gene: .; clone size: few; V gene: TRBV10-3; CDR3 protein: CAITAGGGPSASYNEQFF; CDR3 DNA: TGTGCCATCACCGCAGGGGGGGGGCCCTCTGCCTCCTACAATGAGCAGTTCTTC
J gene: TRBJ2-7; D gene: .; clone size: .; V gene: TRBV7-2; CDR3 protein: CASSFRPGHIYEQYF; CDR3 DNA: TGTGCCAGCAGCTTTAGACCGGGACATATTTACGAGCAGTACTTC
J gene: TRBJ1-1; D gene: .; clone size: few; V gene: TRBV27; CDR3 protein: CASSLSWGRVNTEAFF; CDR3 DNA: TGTGCCAGCAGTTTATCGTGGGGGAGGGTGAACACTGAAGCTTTCTTT
J gene: TRBJ1-1; D gene: .; clone size: many; V gene: TRBV6-1; CDR3 protein: CASSEFGNGKAFF; CDR3 DNA: TGTGCCAGCAGTGAATTCGGCAACGGTAAAGCTTTCTTT
J gene: TRBJ1-1; D gene: .; clone size: many; V gene: TRBV4-3; CDR3 protein: CASSQGQTAEAFF; CDR3 DNA: TGCGCCAGCAGCCAAGGACAGACAGCCGAAGCTTTCTTT
J gene: TRBJ2-3; D gene: TRBD2; clone size: few; V gene: TRBV18; CDR3 protein: CATSWTSGAPDTQYF; CDR3 DNA: TGTGCCACCTCCTGGACTAGCGGGGCGCCAGATACGCAGTATTTT
J gene: TRBJ1-1; D gene: .; clone size: many; V gene: TRBV6-5; CDR3 protein: CASSYPGRGTEAFF; CDR3 DNA: TGTGCCAGCAGTTACCCCGGGAGAGGGACTGAAGCTTTCTTT
J gene: TRBJ2-2; D gene: TRBD1; clone size: many; V gene: TRBV12-3/TRBV12-4; CDR3 protein: CASSLGRGKTGELFF; CDR3 DNA: TGTGCCAGCAGTTTAGGCAGGGGGAAAACCGGGGAGCTGTTTTTT
J gene: TRBJ1-2; D gene: TRBD1; clone size: .; V gene: TRBV19; CDR3 protein: CASSPGTGVVYGYTF; CDR3 DNA: TGTGCCAGTAGTCCCGGGACAGGGGTCGTCTATGGCTACACCTTC
J gene: TRBJ1-6; D gene: .; clone size: few; V gene: TRBV4-1; CDR3 protein: CASSQGSTAYNSPLHF; CDR3 DNA: TGCGCCAGCAGCCAAGGCTCGACAGCCTATAATTCACCCCTCCACTTT
J gene: TRBJ2-1; D gene: .; clone size: many; V gene: TRBV6-2/TRBV6-3; CDR3 protein: CASREPYPNEQFF; CDR3 DNA: TGTGCCAGCAGGGAACCGTACCCCAATGAGCAGTTCTTC
J gene: TRBJ2-4; D gene: TRBD2; clone size: many; V gene: TRBV3-1; CDR3 protein: CASSLRGGNIQYF; CDR3 DNA: TGTGCCAGCAGCCTTCGGGGGGGAAACATTCAGTACTTC
J gene: TRBJ2-1; D gene: TRBD2; clone size: many; V gene: TRBV29-1; CDR3 protein: CSVVLAGRHEQFF; CDR3 DNA: TGCAGCGTTGTTCTAGCGGGGCGACATGAGCAGTTCTTC
J gene: TRBJ2-3; D gene: .; clone size: .; V gene: TRBV7-6; CDR3 protein: CASSPGLSAGDTQYF; CDR3 DNA: TGTGCCAGCAGCCCGGGCCTGTCTGCTGGGGATACGCAGTATTTT
J gene: TRBJ1-2; D gene: .; clone size: few; V gene: TRBV6-4; CDR3 protein: CASSDSARVGYTF; CDR3 DNA: TGTGCCAGCAGTGACAGCGCCAGGGTTGGCTACACCTTC
J gene: TRBJ1-2; D gene: .; clone size: many; V gene: TRBV12-3/TRBV12-4; CDR3 protein: CASSSSGGINYGYTF; CDR3 DNA: TGTGCCAGCAGTTCCTCGGGAGGTATAAACTATGGCTACACCTTC
J gene: TRBJ2-5; D gene: TRBD2; clone size: few; V gene: TRBV29-1; CDR3 protein: CSVEDNLAEETQYF; CDR3 DNA: TGCAGCGTTGAAGATAATCTAGCGGAAGAGACCCAGTACTTC
J gene: TRBJ2-3; D gene: .; clone size: many; V gene: TRBV9; CDR3 protein: CASSVGGNTDTQYF; CDR3 DNA: TGTGCCAGCAGCGTAGGTGGTAACACAGATACGCAGTATTTT
J gene: TRBJ1-1; D gene: TRBD1; clone size: many; V gene: TRBV4-1; CDR3 protein: CASSQPGQGFSEAFF; CDR3 DNA: TGCGCCAGCAGCCAACCGGGACAGGGGTTTTCTGAAGCTTTCTTT
J gene: TRBJ2-2; D gene: .; clone size: many; V gene: TRBV10-3; CDR3 protein: CAISEPNTGELFF; CDR3 DNA: TGTGCCATCAGTGAGCCGAACACCGGGGAGCTGTTTTTT
J gene: TRBJ2-1; D gene: .; clone size: .; V gene: TRBV21-1; CDR3 protein: CASPRADNEQFF; CDR3 DNA: TGTGCCAGCCCTCGGGCCGACAATGAGCAGTTCTTC
J gene: TRBJ2-3; D gene: .; clone size: .; V gene: TRBV18; CDR3 protein: CASSPEVSTDTQYF; CDR3 DNA: TGTGCCAGCTCACCGGAAGTTAGCACAGATACGCAGTATTTT
J gene: TRBJ2-3; D gene: TRBD1; clone size: many; V gene: TRBV7-3; CDR3 protein: CASSPRDRSSTDTQYF; CDR3 DNA: TGTGCCAGCAGCCCGAGGGACAGGAGCAGCACAGATACGCAGTATTTT